This TCR beta chain appears in the sequencing data of a study of blood T cell repertoires in COVID-19. Study overall: Samples came from the United States, Italy and Spain, spanning acute and convalescent COVID-19. T cells, B-cell-depleted T cells, or PBMCs provided the cDNA or gDNA that served as material.

The length of the CDR3 is 15 residues. Trimming pared 4 bases from V and 4 bases from J, leaving 17 bases between. Per the germline V gene, CDR1 is SGHNT and CDR2 is YENEEA. Authors' processing steps: From reference gene primer amplification, estimates of nucleated cell counts were derived. Repertoires were generated with immunoSEQ multiplex PCR, while TCRdb's copy carries only in-frame clones and drops some. V, J and clone size were drawn from that table, and D and trimming were deduced from the DNA. Here the sample spans 150,000 to 200,000 clones, 75% to 90% being singletons. The chain recombines TRBV11-3 with TRBJ2-7; weak D call: TRBD1 (6 bases). The origin of this receptor is a woman of 80 years or more with active or convalescent COVID-19. Input material: peripheral blood. CDR3 bases: TGTGCCAGCAGCTCTATAACCACAGGGTTATACGAGCAGTACTTC. The encoded protein is CASSSITTGLYEQYF.